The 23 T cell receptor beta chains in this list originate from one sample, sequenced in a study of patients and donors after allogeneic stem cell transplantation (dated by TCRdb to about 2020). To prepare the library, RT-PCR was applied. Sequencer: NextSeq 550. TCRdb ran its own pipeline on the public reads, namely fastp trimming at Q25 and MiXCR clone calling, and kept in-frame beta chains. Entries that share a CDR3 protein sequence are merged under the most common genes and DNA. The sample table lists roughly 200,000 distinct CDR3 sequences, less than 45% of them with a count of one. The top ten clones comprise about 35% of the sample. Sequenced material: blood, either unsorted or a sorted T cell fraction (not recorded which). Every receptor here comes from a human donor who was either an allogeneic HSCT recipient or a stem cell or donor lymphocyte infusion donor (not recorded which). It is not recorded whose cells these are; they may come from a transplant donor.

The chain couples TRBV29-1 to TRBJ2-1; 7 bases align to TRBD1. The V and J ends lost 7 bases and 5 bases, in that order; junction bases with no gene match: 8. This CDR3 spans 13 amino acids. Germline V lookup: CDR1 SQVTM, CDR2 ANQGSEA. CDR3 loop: CSGRTGANNEQFF. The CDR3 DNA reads TGCAGCGGGAGGACAGGCGCCAACAATGAGCAGTTCTTC.

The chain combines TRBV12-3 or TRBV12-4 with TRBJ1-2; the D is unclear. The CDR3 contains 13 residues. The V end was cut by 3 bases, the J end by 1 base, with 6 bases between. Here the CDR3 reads CASSLVNNYGYTF. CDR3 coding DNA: TGTGCCAGCAGTTTGGTTAATAACTATGGCTACACCTTC.

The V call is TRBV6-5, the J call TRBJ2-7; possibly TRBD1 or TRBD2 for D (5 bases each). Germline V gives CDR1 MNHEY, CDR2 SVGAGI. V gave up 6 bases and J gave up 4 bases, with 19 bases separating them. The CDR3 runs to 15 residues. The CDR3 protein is CASRGSRGSTYEQYF. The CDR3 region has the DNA TGTGCCAGCAGGGGGAGTAGGGGCTCGACTTACGAGCAGTACTTC.

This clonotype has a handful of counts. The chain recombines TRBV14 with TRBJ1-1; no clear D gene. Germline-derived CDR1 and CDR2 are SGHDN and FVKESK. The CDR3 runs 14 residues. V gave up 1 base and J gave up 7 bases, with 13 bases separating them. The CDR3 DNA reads TGTGCCAGCAGCCAAGTAAGCGGGCTAGTTGAAGCTTTCTTT. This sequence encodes CASSQVSGLVEAFF.

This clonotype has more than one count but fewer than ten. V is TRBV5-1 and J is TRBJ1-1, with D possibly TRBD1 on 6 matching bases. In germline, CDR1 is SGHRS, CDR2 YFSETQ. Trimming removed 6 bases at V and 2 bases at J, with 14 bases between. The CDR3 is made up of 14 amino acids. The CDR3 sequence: CASTLGGGNTEAFF. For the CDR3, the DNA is TGCGCCAGCACCCTGGGGGGGGGCAACACTGAAGCTTTCTTT.

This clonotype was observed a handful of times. The DNA of the CDR3 is TGCGCCAGCAGCCAAGAAAACTCCCAGACCCAGTACTTC. Its translation: CASSQENSQTQYF. The rearrangement uses TRBV4-3 and TRBJ2-5; D is ambiguous. CDR3 length: 13 amino acids. Germline V CDR1 and CDR2: LGHNA, YSLEER. V was cut by 0 bases and J by 6 bases, with 8 bases left in between.

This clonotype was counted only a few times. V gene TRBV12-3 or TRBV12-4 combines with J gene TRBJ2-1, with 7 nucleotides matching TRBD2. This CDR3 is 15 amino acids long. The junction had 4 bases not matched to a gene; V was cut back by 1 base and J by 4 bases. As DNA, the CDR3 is TGTGCCAGCAGTTTAGGCACTAGCGTATACAATGAGCAGTTCTTC. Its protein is CASSLGTSVYNEQFF.

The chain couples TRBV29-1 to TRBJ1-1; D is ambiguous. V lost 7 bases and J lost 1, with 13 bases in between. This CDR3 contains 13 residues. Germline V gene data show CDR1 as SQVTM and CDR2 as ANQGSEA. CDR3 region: CSGRLAENTEAFF. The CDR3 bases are TGCAGCGGGAGACTCGCAGAGAACACTGAAGCTTTCTTT.

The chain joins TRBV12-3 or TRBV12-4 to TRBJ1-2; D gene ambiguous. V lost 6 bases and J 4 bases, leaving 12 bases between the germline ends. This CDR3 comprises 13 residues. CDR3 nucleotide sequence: TGTGCCAGCAGCCAAGACGGAAGCTATGGCTACACCTTC. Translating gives CASSQDGSYGYTF.

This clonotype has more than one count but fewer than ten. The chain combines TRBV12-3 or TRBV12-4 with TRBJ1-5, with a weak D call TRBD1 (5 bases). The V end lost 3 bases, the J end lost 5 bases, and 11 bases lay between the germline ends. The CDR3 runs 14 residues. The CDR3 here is CASSLMAGHQPQHF. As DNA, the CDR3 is TGTGCCAGCAGTTTGATGGCAGGGCATCAGCCCCAGCATTTT.

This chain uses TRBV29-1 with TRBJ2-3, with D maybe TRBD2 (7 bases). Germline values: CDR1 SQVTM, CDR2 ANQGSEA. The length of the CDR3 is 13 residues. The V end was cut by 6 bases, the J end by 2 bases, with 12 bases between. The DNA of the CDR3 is TGCAGCGTGCGCGGGGGACACACAGATACGCAGTATTTT. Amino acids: CSVRGGHTDTQYF.

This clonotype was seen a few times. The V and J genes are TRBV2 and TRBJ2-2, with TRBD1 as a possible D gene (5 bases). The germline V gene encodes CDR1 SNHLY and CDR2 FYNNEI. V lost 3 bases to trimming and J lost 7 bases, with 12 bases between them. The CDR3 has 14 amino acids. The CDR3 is CASSDSGFVGELFF. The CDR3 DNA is TGTGCCAGCAGTGATTCAGGGTTTGTCGGGGAGCTGTTTTTT. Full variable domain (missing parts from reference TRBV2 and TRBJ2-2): EPEVTQTPSHQVTQMGQEVILRCVPISNHLYFYWYRQILGQKVEFLVSFYNNEISEKSEIFDDQFSVERPDGSNFTLKIRSTKLEDSAMYFCASSDSGFVGELFFGEGSRLTVL.

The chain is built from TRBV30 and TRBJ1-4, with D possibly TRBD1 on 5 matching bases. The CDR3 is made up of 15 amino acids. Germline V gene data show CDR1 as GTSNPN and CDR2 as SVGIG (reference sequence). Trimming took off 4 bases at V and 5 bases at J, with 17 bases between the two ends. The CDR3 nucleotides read TGTGCCTGGACACGACAGTCAGGCCTCAATGAAAAACTGTTTTTT. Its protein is CAWTRQSGLNEKLFF.

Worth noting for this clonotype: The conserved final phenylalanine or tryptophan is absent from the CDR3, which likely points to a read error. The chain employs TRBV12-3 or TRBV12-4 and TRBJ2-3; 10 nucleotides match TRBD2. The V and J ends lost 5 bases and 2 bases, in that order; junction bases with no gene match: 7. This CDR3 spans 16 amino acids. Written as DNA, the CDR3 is TGTGCCAGCAGTCCATTTGGACTAGCGGACACAGATACGCAGTATTTG. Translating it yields CASSPFGLADTDTQYL.

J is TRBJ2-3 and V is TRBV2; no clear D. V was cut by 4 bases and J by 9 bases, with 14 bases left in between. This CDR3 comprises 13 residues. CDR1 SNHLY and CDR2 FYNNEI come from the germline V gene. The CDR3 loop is CASSGPGPETQYF. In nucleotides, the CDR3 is TGTGCCAGCAGTGGACCAGGACCCGAGACGCAGTATTTT. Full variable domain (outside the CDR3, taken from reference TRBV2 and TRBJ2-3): EPEVTQTPSHQVTQMGQEVILRCVPISNHLYFYWYRQILGQKVEFLVSFYNNEISEKSEIFDDQFSVERPDGSNFTLKIRSTKLEDSAMYFCASSGPGPETQYFGPGTRLTVL.

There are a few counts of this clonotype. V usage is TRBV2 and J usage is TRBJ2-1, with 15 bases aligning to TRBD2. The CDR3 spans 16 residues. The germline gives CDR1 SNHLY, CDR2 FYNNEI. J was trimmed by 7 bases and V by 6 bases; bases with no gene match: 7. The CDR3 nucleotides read TGTGCCAGCAGACCAACGGGACTAGCGGGAGGAAATGAGCAGTTCTTC. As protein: CASRPTGLAGGNEQFF.

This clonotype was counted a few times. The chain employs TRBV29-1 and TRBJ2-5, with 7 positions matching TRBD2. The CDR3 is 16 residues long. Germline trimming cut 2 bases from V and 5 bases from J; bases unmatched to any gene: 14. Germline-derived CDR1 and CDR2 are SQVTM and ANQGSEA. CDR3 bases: TGCAGCGTTGAAAGCGGAGGGACTAAAGGTGTCGAGACCCAGTACTTC. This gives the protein CSVESGGTKGVETQYF. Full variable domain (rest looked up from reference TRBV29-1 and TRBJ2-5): SAVISQKPSRDICQRGTSLTIQCQVDSQVTMMFWYRQQPGQSLTLIATANQGSEATYESGFVIDKFPISRPNLTFSTLTVSNMSPEDSSIYLCSVESGGTKGVETQYFGPGTRLLVL.

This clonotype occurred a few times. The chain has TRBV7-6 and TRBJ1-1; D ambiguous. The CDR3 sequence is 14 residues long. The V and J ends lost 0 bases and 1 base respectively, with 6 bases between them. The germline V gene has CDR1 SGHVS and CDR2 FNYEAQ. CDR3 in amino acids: CASSLALGNTEAFF. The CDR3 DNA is TGTGCCAGCAGCTTAGCGCTGGGGAACACTGAAGCTTTCTTT.

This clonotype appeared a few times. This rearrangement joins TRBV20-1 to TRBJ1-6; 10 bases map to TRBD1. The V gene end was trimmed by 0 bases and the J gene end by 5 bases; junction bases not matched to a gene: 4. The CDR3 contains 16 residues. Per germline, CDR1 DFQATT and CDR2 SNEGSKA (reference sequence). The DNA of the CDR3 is TGCAGTGCTAGAGATGGGGGACAGGGGAATAATTCACCCCTCCACTTT. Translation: CSARDGGQGNNSPLHF.

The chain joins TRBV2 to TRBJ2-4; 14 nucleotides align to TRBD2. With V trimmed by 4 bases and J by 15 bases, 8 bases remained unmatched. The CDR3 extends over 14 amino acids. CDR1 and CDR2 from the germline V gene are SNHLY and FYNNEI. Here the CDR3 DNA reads TGTGCCAGCAGTGTAGGGACTAGCGGGAGTCTTAGGTACTTC. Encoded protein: CASSVGTSGSLRYF.

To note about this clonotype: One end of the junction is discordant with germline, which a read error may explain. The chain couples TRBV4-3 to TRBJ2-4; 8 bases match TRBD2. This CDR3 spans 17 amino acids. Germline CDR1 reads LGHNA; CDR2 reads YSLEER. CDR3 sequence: CASSNLEAGVAKNIQYF. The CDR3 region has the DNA TGCGCCAGCAGCAACCTAGAAGCGGGAGTGGCCAAAAACATTCAGTACTTT.

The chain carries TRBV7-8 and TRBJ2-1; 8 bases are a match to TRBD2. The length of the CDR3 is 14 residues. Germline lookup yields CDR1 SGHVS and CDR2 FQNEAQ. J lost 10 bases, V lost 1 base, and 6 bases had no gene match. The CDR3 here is CASSLVNQREEQFF. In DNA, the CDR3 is TGTGCCAGCAGCTTAGTTAATCAGCGGGAGGAGCAGTTCTTC.

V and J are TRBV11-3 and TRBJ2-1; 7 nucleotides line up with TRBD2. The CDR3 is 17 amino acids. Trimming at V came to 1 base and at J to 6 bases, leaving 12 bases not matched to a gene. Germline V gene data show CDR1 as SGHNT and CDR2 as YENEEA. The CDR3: CASSLGGLAAPPNEQFF. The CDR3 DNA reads TGTGCCAGCAGCTTAGGGGGTCTAGCGGCCCCTCCCAATGAGCAGTTCTTC.